Below, 9 T cell receptor beta chains from the same sample are listed, as sequenced in a study of regulatory T cells in long-lasting Graves disease. Time point: newly diagnosed GD, antithyroid drugs for less than 3 months. The TCR library was made from RNA extracted from PBMCs. Arm-PCR of CDR3 regions and iRepertoire HTBI primers were used to build TCR beta libraries. TCRdb used MiXCR to reprocess the multiplex PCR reads, holding one entry per CDR3 protein. The sample lists some 410,000 distinct CDR3 sequences, roughly 15% occurring once. In addition, the sample was reused for a study of T cells in Graves' hyperthyroidism and ophthalmopathy.

Source: peripheral blood mononuclear cells (PBMCs), taken at new diagnosis, from a patient treated with antithyroid drugs. The receptors were sampled from a woman in her twenties or thirties with Graves disease.

This chain joins TRBV5-1 and TRBJ1-2, with a tentative D call TRBD1 (6 bases). The CDR3 extends over 16 amino acids. Germline lookup yields CDR1 SGHRS and CDR2 YFSETQ. V was shortened by 5 bases and J by 3 bases, with 20 bases between the two germline ends. The CDR3 loop reads CASRHDQGRTYYGYTF. DNA for the CDR3: TGCGCCAGCAGGCATGATCAGGGGCGGACCTACTATGGCTACACCTTC.

This clonotype was seen only a few times. The CDR3, as DNA: TGTGCCACCGCAAAGGACAGCCTCTTTGAGCAGTACTTC. Translated: CATAKDSLFEQYF. The V gene is TRBV27, the J gene TRBJ2-7; D possibly corresponds to TRBD1 (6 bases). Germline CDR1 MNHEY, CDR2 SMNVEV (reference sequence). The CDR3 loop spans 13 amino acids. Between the trimmed V and J ends, which lost 10 bases and 7 bases, there was a span of 20 bases.

This clonotype was counted at least ten times. CDR3 nucleotide sequence: TGTGCCAGCAGTTTCGTAGGAGTGGGAGTCCAAGCAGATACGCAGTATTTT. It specifies CASSFVGVGVQADTQYF. The rearrangement links TRBV28 to TRBJ2-3; the D gene is possibly TRBD2 (5 bases). Trimming pared 3 bases from V and 4 bases from J, leaving 20 bases between. The length of the CDR3 is 17 residues. The germline V gene has CDR1 MDHEN and CDR2 SYDVKM.

This chain joins TRBV6-1 and TRBJ1-2; 10 nucleotides align to TRBD1. The germline CDR1 and CDR2 sequences are MNHNS and SASEGT. The CDR3 covers 15 residues. The junction had 5 bases not matched to a gene; V was cut back by 2 bases and J by 5 bases. Written as DNA, the CDR3 is TGTGCCAGCAGTGAATCGACAGGGGGCAATTATGGCTACACCTTC. Encoded protein: CASSESTGGNYGYTF.

This clonotype was picked up a small number of times. The chain joins TRBV6-2 or TRBV6-3 to TRBJ1-5; D unresolved. Germline CDR1 is MNHEY and CDR2 is SVGEGT. The CDR3 is made up of 13 amino acids. V gave up 5 bases and J gave up 8 bases, with 13 bases separating them. CDR3 DNA: TGTGCCAGCAGTGGGGTCCCGGGAAAGCCCCAGCATTTT. It specifies CASSGVPGKPQHF.

This clonotype was found a few times. This sequence joins TRBV7-9 and TRBJ1-2; tentatively, D is TRBD1 (6 bases). The V gene lost 5 bases and the J gene lost 8 bases, with 12 bases spanning the gap. Germline V gene data show CDR1 as SEHNR and CDR2 as FQNEAQ (reference sequence). This CDR3 is built from 12 residues. CDR3 sequence (DNA): TGTGCCAGCAGCACGAGGGGGGACGGCTACACCTTC. Its protein product is CASSTRGDGYTF.

This clonotype has a handful of counts. V gene TRBV25-1 combines with J gene TRBJ2-1; 10 positions match TRBD2. The V and J ends lost 5 bases and 1 base, in that order; junction bases with no gene match: 5. This CDR3 has 16 amino acids. CDR1 is MGHDK and CDR2 is SYGVNS in the germline V gene. In DNA, the CDR3 is TGTGCCAGCAGTTCTCTAGCGGGAGCTTCCTACAATGAGCAGTTCTTC. This codes for CASSSLAGASYNEQFF.

This clonotype was seen ten or more times. The V call is TRBV7-2, the J call TRBJ2-3; D is tentatively TRBD1 or TRBD2 (6 bases each). Trimming left V 4 bases short and J 6 bases short, with 17 bases between. Germline V gives CDR1 SGHTA, CDR2 FQGNSA. This CDR3 spans 15 amino acids. The CDR3 region has the DNA TGTGCCAGCAGCTCTGAGCGGAGAGGGGGGGATACGCAGTATTTT. Translation gives CASSSERRGGDTQYF.

This chain connects TRBV30 to TRBJ1-2; tentatively, D is TRBD1 (5 bases). Germline CDR1 and CDR2: GTSNPN and SVGIG (reference sequence). V gave up 2 bases and J gave up 4 bases, with 23 bases separating them. This CDR3 is 17 amino acids long. The CDR3 sequence is CAWSPKMPGPSGYGYTF. Here the CDR3 DNA reads TGTGCCTGGAGTCCGAAGATGCCGGGACCCTCGGGCTATGGCTACACCTTC.